This is a list of T cell receptor beta chains from one sample in a study of blood T cell repertoires in COVID-19. TCRdb's table, derived via immunoSEQ multiplex PCR, lists solely in-frame clones and lacks some. The sample has around 92,000 clones, around 80% seen once. Specimen: peripheral blood. Every receptor here comes from an elderly woman with acute or convalescent COVID-19. Each CDR3 is given with its conserved first and last residue. D genes are given only for firm matches. The listing skips clone size in some rows; elsewhere it reads once, few, many or a size class.

abundance	v_gene	d_gene	j_gene	CDR3nt	CDR3aa
NA	TRBV3-1/TRBV3-2	NA	TRBJ2-7	TGTGCCAGCAGCCAAGATGGGGGCGCAGGGAAGGCCGAGCAGTACTTC	CASSQDGGAGKAEQYF
NA	TRBV6-5	TRBD2	TRBJ2-2	TGTGCCAGCAGTTACCGGGGACTAGCGGGAGGCGGGGAGCTGTTTTTT	CASSYRGLAGGGELFF
NA	TRBV18	NA	TRBJ2-4	TGTGCCAGCTCAACAGGGACACAAAACATTCAGTACTTC	CASSTGTQNIQYF
NA	TRBV20-1	TRBD1	TRBJ1-2	TGCAGTGCTAGTATAGGGGGCTTCAACTATGGCTACACCTTC	CSASIGGFNYGYTF
few	TRBV7-8	TRBD1	TRBJ1-6	TGTGCCAGCAGCCTCACCACGGGACAGGGGGCTGATTCACCCCTCCACTTT	CASSLTTGQGADSPLHF
NA	TRBV7-2	TRBD2	TRBJ2-3	TGTGCCAGCAGTTGGCGGGGGAGCACAGATACGCAGTATTTT	CASSWRGSTDTQYF
NA	TRBV6-1	NA	TRBJ1-2	TGTGCCAGCAGTGAAGGAGGACAGTCTAGAGGCTACACCTTC	CASSEGGQSRGYTF
NA	TRBV3-1/TRBV3-2	NA	TRBJ2-1	TGTGCCAGCAGCCAAGTCGGAGCAACCAATGAGCAGTTCTTC	CASSQVGATNEQFF
few	TRBV29-1	NA	TRBJ1-1	TGCAGCGCCCTACAGGATCTGAACACTGAAGCTTTCTTT	CSALQDLNTEAFF
NA	TRBV10-3	NA	TRBJ1-1	TGTGCCATCAGCACCGGAAGGGGGACCGCTTTCTTT	CAISTGRGTAFF
NA	TRBV12-5	TRBD1	TRBJ1-5	TGTGCTAGTGGTTTGGTTGCAGGGGGCATGAGTCAGCCCCAGCATTTT	CASGLVAGGMSQPQHF
NA	TRBV27	TRBD1	TRBJ1-1	TGTGCCAGCAGTTTACAGGGGGCGTTTAGCAACACTGAAGCTTTCTTT	CASSLQGAFSNTEAFF
NA	TRBV2	NA	TRBJ1-4	TGTGCCAGCACAGGGTTTAATGAAAAACTGTTTTTT	CASTGFNEKLFF
NA	TRBV7-3	TRBD1	TRBJ2-2	TGTGCCAGCAGCTCCTCCGGCGGGACAGGGGAAACCGGGGAGCTGTTTTTT	CASSSSGGTGETGELFF
NA	TRBV11-2	NA	TRBJ1-3	TGTGCCAGCAGCTTAGCGGGGTACTCTGGAAACACCATATATTTT	CASSLAGYSGNTIYF
NA	TRBV6-1	NA	TRBJ2-1	TGTGCCAGCAGTGAAGCGGGTCTGGGGGGAAATGAGCAGTTCTTC	CASSEAGLGGNEQFF
NA	TRBV2	TRBD2	TRBJ2-3	TGTGCCAGCAGGCGGGAGGGAGATACGCAGTATTTT	CASRREGDTQYF
NA	TRBV7-7	TRBD2	TRBJ2-7	TGTGCTAGCAGCCTCCGGACTAGCGGGAGGAACCACGAGCAGTACTTC	CASSLRTSGRNHEQYF
few	TRBV19	TRBD1	TRBJ2-2	TGTGCCAGTAGGGGGACAGGGATTGGCGGGGAGCTGTTTTTT	CASRGTGIGGELFF
NA	TRBV6-5	NA	TRBJ2-6	TGTGCCAGTACTCCCCTCGGGGCTGGGGCCAACGTCCTGACTTTC	CASTPLGAGANVLTF
NA	TRBV10-2	TRBD2	TRBJ2-4	TGCGCCAGCAGTGAGTGGGGATTAGCGGGAGTTATCAAAAACATTCAGTACTTC	CASSEWGLAGVIKNIQYF
NA	TRBV2	TRBD1	TRBJ2-2	TGTGCCACGGCTATTACAGGGGAGACCGGGGAGCTGTTTTTT	CATAITGETGELFF
NA	TRBV7-2	NA	TRBJ2-1	TGTGCCAGCAGCAACCCAGGGGGGTACAATGAGCAGTTCTTC	CASSNPGGYNEQFF
NA	TRBV4-1	NA	TRBJ2-5	TGCGCCAGCAGCCAAACCCCGGAGAGCGGAGAGACCCAGTACTTC	CASSQTPESGETQYF
few	TRBV7-2	TRBD1	TRBJ2-1	TGTGCCAGCAGGTCCCCGGGACAGGGGGCTATCAGTGAGCAGTTCTTC	CASRSPGQGAISEQFF
NA	TRBV3-1/TRBV3-2	TRBD2	TRBJ2-7	TGTGCCAGCAGCCGGACTAGCGGGTACGGGCAGTACTTC	CASSRTSGYGQYF
NA	TRBV16	NA	TRBJ1-2	TGTGCCAGCAGCCAATACGAGGGCGGAGGCTATGGCTACACCTTC	CASSQYEGGGYGYTF
few	TRBV18	NA	TRBJ1-4	TGTGCCAGCTCAAGGGGACAAAATGAAAAACTGTTTTTT	CASSRGQNEKLFF
NA	TRBV9	TRBD1	TRBJ1-1	TGTGCCAGCAGCGTATATGGGACAGTTCCCACTGAAGCTTTCTTT	CASSVYGTVPTEAFF
NA	TRBV7-2	TRBD2	TRBJ2-7	TGTGCCAGCAGCCCCCGACTAGCGGGAGGCCACGAGCAGTACTTC	CASSPRLAGGHEQYF
NA	TRBV18	NA	TRBJ1-5	TGTGCCAGCTCACCACCGAACGGACATAATCAGCCCCAGCATTTT	CASSPPNGHNQPQHF
NA	TRBV6-5	TRBD1	TRBJ1-2	TGTGCCAGCAGGCAAACAGGGGGCGGCTACACCTTC	CASRQTGGGYTF
NA	TRBV18	TRBD1	TRBJ2-7	TGTGCCAGCTCACCCGGGACAGACTCCTACGAGCAGTACTTC	CASSPGTDSYEQYF
NA	TRBV30	NA	TRBJ1-5	TGTGCCTGGAACAGGGACGGACAGCCCCAGCATTTT	CAWNRDGQPQHF
many	TRBV5-6	NA	TRBJ2-7	TGTGCCAGCAGCCCGACGCGGCAGGGTTTCCACGAGCAGTACTTC	CASSPTRQGFHEQYF
NA	TRBV6-5	TRBD1	TRBJ2-7	TGTGCCAGCAGTTACCCGGCACAGGGGTTGTACGAGCAGTACTTC	CASSYPAQGLYEQYF
NA	TRBV6-5	TRBD1	TRBJ2-5	TGTGCCAGCAGAGCAGGGGGAGCCGGGGCCCAGTACTTC	CASRAGGAGAQYF
NA	TRBV28	TRBD1	TRBJ2-6	TGTGCCAGCAGTCCCCCAGGGACAGTCCTCTCTGGGGCCAACGTCCTGACTTTC	CASSPPGTVLSGANVLTF
NA	TRBV5-4	NA	TRBJ1-2	TGTGCCAGCAGCCCAGATACAACCTATGGCTACACCTTC	CASSPDTTYGYTF
NA	TRBV18	NA	TRBJ1-2	TGTGCCAGCTCACCGACGGACAGCGCCTATGGCTACACCTTC	CASSPTDSAYGYTF
NA	TRBV25-1	TRBD1	TRBJ1-1	TGTGCCAGCAGTCGATCTTCCAGGGGGACTGAAGCTTTCTTT	CASSRSSRGTEAFF
NA	TRBV6-2/TRBV6-3	NA	TRBJ2-5	TGTGCCAGCAGTTACCACCGGGTTCAAGAGACCCAGTACTTC	CASSYHRVQETQYF
NA	TRBV9	NA	TRBJ1-6	TGTGCCAGCAGCGTCAACCCTAGTAGTTCACCCCTCCACTTT	CASSVNPSSSPLHF
NA	TRBV28	NA	TRBJ1-6	TGTGCCAGCAGCCTACTAGGGGGTGGGAATTCACCCCTCCACTTT	CASSLLGGGNSPLHF
NA	TRBV5-6	TRBD2	TRBJ2-7	TGTGCCAGCAGCCCTCGGACTAGCGGAGCCTACGAGCAGTACTTC	CASSPRTSGAYEQYF
NA	TRBV19	TRBD2	TRBJ2-7	TGTGCCAGTAGGGGACTAGCGGGAGACTACGAGCAGTACTTC	CASRGLAGDYEQYF
NA	TRBV11-3	TRBD2	TRBJ2-7	TGTGCCAGCAGTAGAGTGGGGGGGAGCGAGCAGTACTTC	CASSRVGGSEQYF
NA	TRBV5-1	TRBD2	TRBJ2-7	TGCGCCAGCAGCTTGCGGGAGGGCCGTGACGAGCAGTACTTC	CASSLREGRDEQYF
NA	TRBV29-1	NA	TRBJ2-5	TGCAGCGTTCATCAAGAGACCCAGTACTTC	CSVHQETQYF
NA	TRBV14	TRBD1	TRBJ1-6	TGTGCCAGCAGCCAAGAAAGGGGGCCGTGGAATTCACCCCTCCACTTT	CASSQERGPWNSPLHF
once	TRBV7-2	NA	TRBJ1-5	TGTGCCAGCAGCTTAGTGAGTTATCAGCCCCAGCATTTT	CASSLVSYQPQHF
NA	TRBV19	NA	TRBJ1-5	TGTGCCAGTAGTATAGAAGGGAGGGGCATCGGTCAGCCCCAGCATTTT	CASSIEGRGIGQPQHF
NA	TRBV24-1	TRBD1	TRBJ2-4	TGTGCCACCAGTGACGCGGGGACAGGGGATCGTGACATTCAGTACTTC	CATSDAGTGDRDIQYF
NA	TRBV21-1	NA	TRBJ2-2	TGTGCCAGCAGCAAAGGGAACAGGGTCAACACCGGGGAGCTGTTTTTT	CASSKGNRVNTGELFF
NA	TRBV4-2	TRBD2	TRBJ2-1	TGTGCCAGCAGCCCCGGACTAGCCGGGACCTTTAATGAGCAGTTCTTC	CASSPGLAGTFNEQFF